These 17 T cell receptor beta chains originate from one sample sequenced in a study of cytomegalovirus exposure and HLA in healthy donors (dated by TCRdb to the late 2010s). Receptors were amplified or captured by the immunoSEQ multiplex PCR assay. For the multiplex PCR, a mixture combining 60 forward primers for TCR Vbeta segments and 13 reverse primers for TCR Jbeta segments was used. TCRdb holds this immuneACCESS table with in-frame rearrangements only. Some clones are missing; in checked studies, unresolved V genes explain under half, and the rest has no known cause. The sample data list some 96,000 clones, and around 80% of these were observed just once. The top ten clonotypes cover approximately 0.83% of the sample. Input material: PBMCs. The receptors come from a woman aged 55-70 years in good health and CMV-seronegative.

The rearrangement uses TRBV4-3 and TRBJ1-1; D is unclear. With 0 bases removed from V and 0 bases from J, the gap between germline ends came to 14 bases. CDR3 length: 17 residues. Germline V gives CDR1 LGHNA, CDR2 YSLEER. This CDR3 reads CASSQEVGRGLNTEAFF. The CDR3 nucleotides are TGCGCCAGCAGCCAAGAGGTCGGTCGGGGTTTGAACACTGAAGCTTTCTTT.

V and J are TRBV2 and TRBJ1-1, with D uncertain. Trimming removed 8 bases from V and 1 base from J, with 11 bases in between. Germline values: CDR1 SNHLY, CDR2 FYNNEI. The CDR3 length is 13 residues. The chain's CDR3 is CASSAAANTEAFF. The DNA of the CDR3 is TGTGCCAGCTCCGCCGCGGCGAACACTGAAGCTTTCTTT.

V gene TRBV5-1 combines with J gene TRBJ2-2; tentatively, D is TRBD1 (6 bases). Germline V gene data show CDR1 as SGHRS and CDR2 as YFSETQ. CDR3 length: 16 amino acids. Trimming pared 0 bases from V and 1 base from J, leaving 10 bases between. In DNA form, the CDR3 reads TGCGCCAGCAGCTTGGAAACAGGGAGGAACACCGGGGAGCTGTTTTTT. Protein product: CASSLETGRNTGELFF.

This chain joins TRBV7-9 and TRBJ1-2, with D unresolved. The V end was cut by 4 bases, the J end by 5 bases, with 8 bases between. Germline loops: CDR1 SEHNR, CDR2 FQNEAQ (reference sequence). CDR3 length equals 12 residues. The CDR3 DNA follows: TGTGCCAGCAGCTGGGGAGCGTATGGCTACACCTTC. Translation gives CASSWGAYGYTF. The whole variable domain, remainder taken from reference TRBV7-9 and TRBJ1-2, is DTGVSQNPRHKITKRGQNVTFRCDPISEHNRLYWYRQTLGQGPEFLTYFQNEAQLEKSRLLSDRFSAERPKGSFSTLEIQRTEQGDSAMYLCASSWGAYGYTFGSGTRLTVV.

V and J are TRBV30 and TRBJ2-3, with TRBD2 identical over 10 bases. Germline trimming cut 2 bases from V and 1 base from J; bases unmatched to any gene: 3. This CDR3 is built from 15 residues. Per germline, CDR1 GTSNPN and CDR2 SVGIG (reference sequence). As DNA, the CDR3 is TGTGCCTGGAGTCCTCTAGCGGGAGGCACAGATACGCAGTATTTT. Translated: CAWSPLAGGTDTQYF. The full variable domain, rest sourced from reference TRBV30 and TRBJ2-3, is SQTIHQWPATLVQPVGSPLSLECTVEGTSNPNLYWYRQAAGRGLQLLFYSVGIGQISSEVPQNLSASRPQDRQFILSSKKLLLSDSGFYLCAWSPLAGGTDTQYFGPGTRLTVL.

V gene TRBV25-1 combines with J gene TRBJ1-2; TRBD1 aligns across 7 bases. V was pared by 7 bases and J by 4 bases, with 6 bases of the junction left unmatched. Germline V gene sequence: CDR1 MGHDK, CDR2 SYGVNS. This CDR3 is 13 amino acids long. As DNA, the CDR3 is TGTGCCAGCACTCCAGGGGGTGGCTATGGCTACACCTTC. Translation gives CASTPGGGYGYTF.

V is TRBV19 and J is TRBJ2-1, with D maybe TRBD2 (6 bases). V shed 10 bases and J shed 9 bases, with 28 bases lying between them. The germline V gene has CDR1 LNHDA and CDR2 SQIVND (reference sequence). The length of the CDR3 is 16 residues. CDR3 loop: CATHAVRDSGSLEQFF. The CDR3 DNA is TGTGCCACCCATGCGGTTAGGGACTCAGGCTCGCTTGAGCAGTTCTTC.

V and J are TRBV5-1 and TRBJ2-7; TRBD1 might be the D (5 bases). Germline-derived CDR1 and CDR2 are SGHRS and YFSETQ. V was trimmed by 0 bases and J by 7 bases, leaving 8 bases between them. The CDR3 contains 12 residues. The CDR3 coding sequence is TGCGCCAGCAGCTTGGGATCAGGGGAGCAGTACTTC. This sequence encodes CASSLGSGEQYF.

The rearrangement uses TRBV10-2 and TRBJ1-5; 8 nucleotides line up with TRBD1. There are 14 residues in the CDR3. Looked up from germline, CDR1 is WSHSY and CDR2 is SAAADI. The V segment lost 4 bases and the J segment 8 bases; nucleotides outside the gene matches: 7. CDR3 sequence (DNA): TGCGCCAGCAGTGGACAGGGGTGGCGAGAGCCCCAGCATTTT. Translation gives CASSGQGWREPQHF.

The V and J genes are TRBV5-4 and TRBJ2-3; maybe TRBD1 (5 bases). There are 13 residues in the CDR3. Germline-derived CDR1 and CDR2 are SGHNT and YYREEE (reference sequence). Trimming took off 3 bases at V and 4 bases at J, with 9 bases between the two ends. CDR3 loop: CASSSQGSDTQYF. CDR3 in DNA: TGTGCCAGCAGCTCCCAGGGATCAGATACGCAGTATTTT. The full variable domain, in which reference TRBV5-4 and TRBJ2-3 provide the parts outside the CDR3, is ETGVTQSPTHLIKTRGQQVTLRCSSQSGHNTVSWYQQALGQGPQFIFQYYREEENGRGNFPPRFSGLQFPNYSSELNVNALELDDSALYLCASSSQGSDTQYFGPGTRLTVL.

J is TRBJ2-2 and V is TRBV27; TRBD2 might be the D (5 bases). Germline V lookup: CDR1 MNHEY, CDR2 SMNVEV (reference sequence). This CDR3 region has 14 residues. The V end was cut by 6 bases, the J end by 0 bases, with 8 bases between. This chain's CDR3 is CASSWTANTGELFF. The CDR3 DNA is TGTGCCAGCAGCTGGACTGCGAACACCGGGGAGCTGTTTTTT.

The chain recombines TRBV27 with TRBJ2-7, with 8 bases lining up with TRBD1. With 4 bases clipped from V and 5 bases from J, the junction kept 7 bases outside the gene matches. The CDR3 is made up of 14 amino acids. Germline loops: CDR1 MNHEY, CDR2 SMNVEV (reference sequence). For the CDR3, the DNA is TGTGCCAGCAGTTCCGGGACAGGTACCAACGAGCAGTACTTC. Its translation: CASSSGTGTNEQYF.

The V gene is TRBV7-9, the J gene TRBJ1-2; D is possibly TRBD1 (6 bases). V was pared by 5 bases and J by 5 bases, with 9 bases between. The CDR3 is 12 residues long. Germline V gene sequence: CDR1 SEHNR, CDR2 FQNEAQ (reference sequence). In DNA, the CDR3 is TGTGCCAGCAGCCCAGGACAGTATGGCTACACCTTC. Encoded protein: CASSPGQYGYTF.

The rearrangement uses TRBV29-1 and TRBJ2-3; 9 nucleotides line up with TRBD2. J gave up 6 bases and V 0 bases, and 7 bases lay outside the gene matches. CDR3 length equals 15 residues. CDR1 and CDR2 from the germline V gene are SQVTM and ANQGSEA. The DNA for the CDR3 is TGCAGCGTTGAAGACCCGACTAGCGGTACGGATACGCAGTATTTT. Encoded protein: CSVEDPTSGTDTQYF.

The chain combines TRBV19 with TRBJ2-1, with D tentatively TRBD1 (7 bases). The germline V gene encodes CDR1 LNHDA and CDR2 SQIVND (reference sequence). The CDR3 loop spans 17 amino acids. Trimming removed 9 bases from V and 6 bases from J, with 27 bases in between. CDR3 bases: TGTGCCAGCTCACCTATAGGACAGGCGGCCGGGGGCAATGAGCAGTTCTTC. This sequence encodes CASSPIGQAAGGNEQFF.

This clone turned up a few times. The chain carries TRBV7-2 and TRBJ2-7; 11 bases agree with TRBD2. Trimming took 3 bases from V and 2 from J; bases not matched to a gene: 0. Germline V lookup: CDR1 SGHTA, CDR2 FQGNSA. The CDR3 has 14 residues. The CDR3 bases are TGTGCCAGCAGCTTTAGCGGGGGGGCCTACGAGCAGTACTTC. Amino acids: CASSFSGGAYEQYF.

The chain combines TRBV6-5 with TRBJ1-1; D possibly corresponds to TRBD1 (5 bases). The CDR3 is 14 residues long. From germline, CDR1 is MNHEY and CDR2 SVGAGI. Trimming pared 4 bases from V and 3 bases from J, leaving 12 bases between. CDR3 sequence (DNA): TGTGCCAGCAGTTGGGGGGGAGGGGACACTGAAGCTTTCTTT. Translation gives CASSWGGGDTEAFF.